This T cell receptor beta chain was obtained from a study of blood T cell repertoires in COVID-19. Study summary: The study drew acute and convalescent COVID-19 samples from the United States, Italy and Spain. T cells, B-cell-depleted T cells, or PBMCs supplied cDNA or gDNA.

Authors' processing steps: Amplification with reference gene primers provided the estimates of nucleated cell counts. The method was immunoSEQ multiplex PCR; TCRdb's version includes in-frame clones alone and lacks a portion of them. The DNA was the basis for D and trimming; V, J and clone size are from that table. The table shows 200,000 to 250,000 clones, with more than 65% occurring only once. V shed 6 bases and J shed 4 bases, with 12 bases lying between them. Per the germline V gene, CDR1 is LGHDT and CDR2 is YNNKEL (reference sequence). There are 13 residues in the CDR3. This TCR was recovered from a woman aged 40 to 50 with active or convalescent COVID-19. V usage is TRBV3-1 (or the pseudogene TRBV3-2) and J usage is TRBJ1-1, with D unresolved. Sequencing used peripheral blood. CDR3: CASSRWGGTEAFF. The CDR3, as DNA: TGTGCCAGCAGTCGGTGGGGAGGCACTGAAGCTTTCTTT.